This entry concerns a single TCR beta chain. As yet, its antigen is unknown. The record originates from a study of blood T cell dynamics during melanoma immunotherapy. Whole-study findings and limits: Whether repertoire-driving clones were melanoma-specific could not be determined.

Time point of the sample: pre-treatment baseline. V gave up 2 bases and J gave up 5 bases; unmatched junction bases: 7. From germline, CDR1 is LNHNV and CDR2 YYDKDF (reference sequence). The CDR3 has 15 residues. The method was immunoSEQ multiplex PCR; TCRdb's version includes in-frame clones alone and lacks a portion of them. The sample carries under 4,000 clones, 95% to 98% recorded once. The source was effector memory CD8+ T cells from blood, collected from a patient treated with checkpoint blockade. This receptor was identified in a human donor with melanoma. The chain recombines TRBV15 with TRBJ2-5; 8 bases agree with TRBD2. DNA of the CDR3: TGTGCCACCAGCAGATCTAGAGCGGGGGCGGAGACCCAGTACTTC. Protein product: CATSRSRAGAETQYF.